Listed here is a single T cell receptor beta chain. Its antigen has not been determined. Qualities for individual bases were not recorded, and no much larger clone is one base off. The time point label, as the study defines it: about 5 months on oral tofacitinib. The treatment or condition label for this specimen denotes: oral pan-JAK inhibitor, 5-10 mg twice daily. From alopecia areata patients, peripheral blood was collected along with lesional scalp punch biopsies. PBMCs were separated by density centrifugation and stained for CD3, CD4 and CD8, after which CD4+ and CD8+ T cells were sorted on a FACSAria. Measured from the cysteine to the phenylalanine, the CDR3 is 15 residues long. Only CDR3 DNA is held: 45 bases, read in frame from base 1. V was cut back by 2 bases and J by 2 bases, leaving a gap of 11 bases between them. CDR1 and CDR2, looked up from the germline V gene, are MGHRA and YSYEKL. This sample is drawn from a study of CD8+ T cells in alopecia areata (dated by TCRdb to between 2017 and 2018). Concerning the study at large: Treated patients were enrolled in an open-label pilot trial of oral tofacitinib, 5 to 10 mg twice daily, for moderate-to-severe alopecia areata. In both human patients and the C3H/HeJ mouse model, the study applied high-throughput TCRbeta sequencing to look at T cell clonal expansion in alopecia areata. In treated patients, disease severity was measured using the SALT score, which gives the percentage of scalp surface area affected. Scalp clonality was compared across normal scalp (n=4), patchy alopecia areata scalp (n=8), and alopecia totalis/universalis scalp (n=8). RNA came from the PAXgene miRNA kit for fixed scalp, the miRNeasy kit for PBMCs, and the RNeasy kit for mouse skin. Scalp tissue and sorted CD4+ and CD8+ peripheral blood T cells from patchy and totalis/universalis alopecia areata patients and from healthy controls were covered by human TCRbeta sequencing. immunoSEQ multiplex PCR using 35 Vbeta forward primers and 13 Jbeta reverse primers was used to amplify TCRbeta CDR3 regions. Biopsies were taken from tofacitinib-treated patients at baseline and at 4 and 24 weeks of treatment, and a later scalp biopsy was taken in several of the tofacitinib-treated patients. Patients received tofacitinib for 6 to 18 months and were then followed off drug for 6 months to check for delayed response and recurrence.

Receptor amplification or capture employed the immunoSEQ multiplex PCR assay. RNA was extracted from all samples and reverse transcribed into cDNA as template for TCR sequencing. SuperScript III was used to make first-strand cDNA, primed with a 2:1 mix of oligo-dT and random hexamers. A synthetic immune receptor repertoire was used to measure amplification bias, and any remaining bias was corrected computationally. Per the original workflow: Raw reads were preprocessed to remove errors, and CDR3 was defined by IMGT conventions from the conserved cysteine to phenylalanine. Clonality was computed by normalizing Shannon entropy by log2 of the number of productive unique TCRs and subtracting the result from 1. CD4 or CD8 identity of scalp clones was inferred by cross-referencing scalp TCRbeta sequences with sorted blood CD4 and CD8 repertoires. TCRdb obtained this table from immuneACCESS and retained in-frame rearrangements with V and J assigned. These tables miss some clones; where compared with another copy, unresolved V genes account for less than half of the shortfall, and the remainder is unexplained. The DNA gave D and trimming, while V, J and clone size come from that table. The sample table shows more than 150,000 clones, and about three fifths are seen once. Jointly, the top ten make up over 9.5% of the sample.

Broad study findings and their caveats: During tofacitinib treatment, many expanded lesional clones stuck around in both scalp and blood, and this persistence may partly explain why relapse happens after treatment is stopped. TCR sequences shared between patients were less clear than in mice, possibly partly because of HLA diversity in the patient population. Lesional scalp, especially in alopecia totalis/universalis, showed higher clonality and more expanded CD8+ clones than normal scalp, suggesting antigenic drive. Because the treated cohort was small and had just a single nonresponder, larger studies are needed to establish links between baseline CD8+ expansion and response. Unlike mouse skin, where gammadelta T cells dominate, normal human skin contains resident alphabeta T cells that get sequenced too, which complicates analysis of the scalp TCR repertoire. Scalp clonality and the number of expanded CD8+ clones among the top 100 scalp clones were significantly decreased by tofacitinib.

The receptor was derived from a human donor with alopecia areata. The sequence is built from TRBV4-1 and TRBJ2-3; tentative D gene TRBD1, with 5 bases matching. The material was CD8+ T cells sorted from blood, obtained at week 24, from a patient treated with tofacitinib. CDR3 region: CASSQYTGPTDTQYF. The sequence in DNA is TGCGCCAGCAGCCAATATACAGGACCCACAGATACGCAGTATTTT.